These 10 T cell receptor beta chains share one sample of origin, sequenced in a study of CXCR3-negative and CXCR3-positive naive CD8 T cells (dated by TCRdb to the late 2010s). Sequencing relied on a NextSeq 550. The Human TCR Profiling Kit (MiLaboratory) was used to make UMI-labeled 5' RACE TRB cDNA libraries. TCRdb reprocessed the raw reads; every CDR3 protein sequence is a single record, and DNA is not supplied. In this sample's table one finds 65,000 to 85,000 distinct CDR3 sequences. The top ten clones comprise nearly 1.5% of the sample. The sequencing input was naive CXCR3- CD8+ T cells from blood. The sample's cell subset or site label, in plain terms: CD45RO-CCR7+CD27+CD95- naive CD8+ T cells lacking CXCR3 (TNR3-). Receptors were obtained from a human donor in good health. Some clones in this sample may be carry-over from other donors' samples.

The chain joins TRBV29-1 to TRBJ2-5; TCRdb outputs TRBD1, but without DNA this stays unchecked. The germline CDR1 and CDR2 sequences are SQVTM and ANQGSEA. The CDR3 has 12 residues. The CDR3 reads CSVVGQGETQYF.

The chain joins TRBV6-1 to TRBJ2-1; the D call from TCRdb, TRBD2, cannot be confirmed without DNA. The CDR3 contains 17 residues. Germline V lookup: CDR1 MNHNS, CDR2 SASEGT. The CDR3: CASSEYWIRTSGVGVVF.

The chain employs TRBV21-1 and TRBJ1-2; as DNA is missing, the TRBD1 call by TCRdb cannot be tested. TRBV21-1 represents a pseudogene. The CDR3 contains 15 residues. The CDR3 reads CASSNSGGGVYGYTF.

This chain joins TRBV25-1 and TRBJ1-1; TCRdb names TRBD1, which stays unverified in the absence of DNA. This CDR3 comprises 14 residues. CDR1 is MGHDK and CDR2 is SYGVNS in the germline V gene. CDR3 protein: CASSPQGAGTEAFF.

The V call is TRBV4-3, the J call TRBJ2-3; checking the TCRdb D call of TRBD1 is not possible without DNA. The CDR3 is 14 residues long. Germline V lookup: CDR1 LGHNA, CDR2 YSLEER. The CDR3: CASSQGGFTDTQYF.

The J gene is TRBJ2-5, the V gene TRBV7-9; TCRdb reports TRBD1, a call that lacks DNA to check it against. Germline loops: CDR1 SEHNR, CDR2 FQNEAQ (reference sequence). This CDR3 is built from 14 residues. Here the CDR3 reads CASSSLSGVETQYF. Together with reference TRBV7-9 and TRBJ2-5, the CDR3 gives the full variable domain: DTGVSQNPRHKITKRGQNVTFRCDPISEHNRLYWYRQTLGQGPEFLTYFQNEAQLEKSRLLSDRFSAERPKGSFSTLEIQRTEQGDSAMYLCASSSLSGVETQYFGPGTRLLVL.

The chain carries TRBV6-2 or TRBV6-3 and TRBJ2-2; TCRdb's D call, TRBD1, is unchecked because there is no DNA. There are 19 residues in the CDR3. The germline CDR1 and CDR2 sequences are MNHEY and SVGEGT. The CDR3 loop reads CASSYTPHPGEPGTGELFF.

This chain uses TRBV4-3 with TRBJ2-1; the TCRdb D gene call, TRBD1, has no DNA to confirm it. CDR3 size: 14 residues. The germline CDR1 and CDR2 sequences are LGHNA and YSLEER. The CDR3 spells CASSQGTGDNEQFF.

This chain connects TRBV7-7 to TRBJ1-1. The CDR3 is 13 residues long. Germline lookup yields CDR1 SSHAT and CDR2 FNYEAQ (reference sequence). CDR3 sequence reads: CASSFSLRTEAFF. The variable domain in full, with the rest retrieved from reference TRBV7-7 and TRBJ1-1, is GAGVSQSPRYKVTKRGQDVTLRCDPISSHATLYWYQQALGQGPEFLTYFNYEAQPDKSGLPSDRFSAERPEGSISTLTIQRTEQRDSAMYRCASSFSLRTEAFFGQGTRLTVV.

The rearrangement joins TRBV14 to TRBJ2-7; TCRdb names TRBD1, which stays unverified in the absence of DNA. The CDR3 is 17 residues long. Germline CDR1 reads SGHDN; CDR2 reads FVKESK. The CDR3 loop is CASSQDFAGGGDDEQYF. The whole variable domain, remainder taken from reference TRBV14 and TRBJ2-7, is EAGVTQFPSHSVIEKGQTVTLRCDPISGHDNLYWYRRVMGKEIKFLLHFVKESKQDESGMPNNRFLAERTGGTYSTLKVQPAELEDSGVYFCASSQDFAGGGDDEQYFGPGTRLTVT.